These T cell receptor beta chains were read from a single sample in a study of metastatic and nonmetastatic thyroid tumors. MiXCR was used by TCRdb to re-call the PCR reads. Of some 38,000 clones in the sample, over 40% were seen once. The sequenced sample was tumor tissue. These receptors all stem from a male donor with papillary thyroid cancer or a benign thyroid nodule (not recorded which). Some clones in this sample may be carry-over from other donors' samples. CDR3s include the opening cysteine and the closing phenylalanine or tryptophan. D genes are given only for firm matches. Size tells how often a clone was seen (once, few, many) or the class of an expanded clone, and some rows leave it out.

clone size,V gene,J gene,D gene,CDR3 protein,CDR3 DNA
NA,TRBV11-2,TRBJ2-7,NA,CASSLDRGQTYEQYF,TGTGCCAGCAGCTTAGATCGAGGACAGACATACGAGCAGTACTTC
few,TRBV6-1,TRBJ2-1,TRBD2,CASSATSEYNEQFF,TGTGCCAGCAGTGCCACTAGCGAGTACAATGAGCAGTTCTTC
NA,TRBV25-1,TRBJ2-1,NA,CASSEIKTGVPGGPPGNEQFF,TGTGCCAGCAGTGAAATCAAGACAGGGGTACCGGGAGGCCCCCCGGGTAATGAGCAGTTCTTC
once,TRBV4-1,TRBJ2-5,TRBD2,CASSGRTSGSSRGVETQYF,TGCGCCAGCAGCGGACGGACTAGCGGGAGTTCCCGGGGGGTAGAGACCCAGTACTTC
NA,TRBV6-6,TRBJ2-6,TRBD2,CASSYSGIFGANVLTF,TGTGCCAGCAGTTACAGCGGGATCTTTGGGGCCAACGTCCTGACTTTC
NA,TRBV5-1,TRBJ2-7,NA,CASSLRQNLYEQYF,TGCGCCAGCAGCTTGAGACAGAATCTCTACGAGCAGTACTTC
few,TRBV2,TRBJ2-7,TRBD2,CASRSGTSGSYEQYF,TGTGCCAGCAGATCCGGGACTAGCGGTTCCTACGAGCAGTACTTC
few,TRBV12-3/TRBV12-4,TRBJ2-7,TRBD1,CASRDRGTSYEQYF,TGTGCCAGCAGGGACAGGGGCACCTCCTACGAGCAGTACTTC
NA,TRBV7-9,TRBJ1-2,TRBD1,CASWGGGQETYGYTF,TGTGCCAGCTGGGGGGGGGGACAGGAGACTTATGGCTACACCTTC
few,TRBV10-3,TRBJ1-3,NA,CASLAGVSVNTIYF,TGTGCCAGCCTGGCGGGGGTTTCTGTAAACACCATATATTTT
NA,TRBV5-1,TRBJ1-1,TRBD1,CASSLVGAGGGTEAFF,TGCGCCAGCAGCTTGGTGGGTGCAGGGGGTGGGACTGAAGCTTTCTTT
few,TRBV6-1,TRBJ1-3,NA,CASSEGMSSGNTIYF,TGTGCCAGCAGTGAAGGGATGAGCTCTGGAAACACCATATATTTT
NA,TRBV12-3/TRBV12-4,TRBJ1-1,NA,CASSSAYPRTEAFF,TGTGCCAGCAGTTCTGCATACCCCAGGACTGAAGCTTTCTTT
NA,TRBV4-2,TRBJ2-3,TRBD2,CASSPRLAGGTDTQYF,TGTGCCAGCAGCCCTAGACTAGCGGGTGGCACAGATACGCAGTATTTT
NA,TRBV9,TRBJ1-2,NA,CASSVDRNYGYTF,TGTGCCAGCAGCGTAGACAGGAACTATGGCTACACCTTC
NA,TRBV6-2/TRBV6-3,TRBJ1-5,NA,CASSYPRTGQPQHF,TGTGCCAGCAGCTATCCCCGGACCGGGCAGCCCCAGCATTTT
few,TRBV20-1,TRBJ1-1,NA,CSARVGDMNTEAFF,TGCAGTGCTAGAGTGGGGGACATGAACACTGAAGCTTTCTTT
NA,TRBV28,TRBJ2-1,TRBD2,CASSSIAGASYNEQFF,TGTGCCAGCAGCTCCATAGCGGGGGCCTCCTACAATGAGCAGTTCTTC
NA,TRBV2,TRBJ2-5,NA,CASTGSRQETQYF,TGTGCCAGCACGGGCAGCAGACAAGAGACCCAGTACTTC
NA,TRBV7-2,TRBJ2-3,TRBD2,CASSLSGLAGGPRTDTQYF,TGTGCCAGCAGCTTATCCGGGCTAGCGGGAGGCCCGCGCACAGATACGCAGTATTTT
NA,TRBV20-1,TRBJ2-7,NA,CSASPPSYEQYF,TGCAGTGCTAGCCCCCCATCCTACGAGCAGTACTTC
NA,TRBV20-1,TRBJ2-7,TRBD2,CSASRAGVTYEQYF,TGCAGTGCTTCCAGAGCGGGAGTCACCTACGAGCAGTACTTC
few,TRBV6-1,TRBJ2-2,NA,CASTRGFAGELFF,TGTGCCAGCACCAGGGGTTTCGCCGGGGAGCTGTTTTTT
NA,TRBV30,TRBJ2-7,NA,CAWSGRESQYF,TGTGCCTGGAGTGGTCGGGAAAGCCAGTACTTC
NA,TRBV4-1,TRBJ2-7,TRBD2,CASSQDPGNSGRGEQYF,TGCGCCAGCAGCCAAGACCCCGGGAATAGCGGGAGGGGAGAGCAGTACTTC
NA,TRBV30,TRBJ2-5,NA,CAWSVGAGDVETQYF,TGTGCCTGGAGTGTAGGGGCAGGGGATGTGGAGACCCAGTACTTC
NA,TRBV20-1,TRBJ2-1,NA,CSAPGSQRVDNEQFF,TGCAGTGCCCCGGGGAGTCAGCGGGTGGACAATGAGCAGTTCTTC
NA,TRBV20-1,TRBJ2-7,NA,CSARSQGNEQYF,TGCAGTGCTAGATCACAGGGTAACGAGCAGTACTTC